This T cell receptor (beta chain) was documented in a study of T cells in Graves' hyperthyroidism and ophthalmopathy. Study observations and caveats: Most thyroid clonotypes that were expanded above 0.001 also turned up in blood. Prediction of ophthalmopathy progression came a median around 6.5 months pre-onset.

TCR beta CDR3 regions were amplified from RNA transcripts. First-round RT-PCR of the TCR CDR3 relied on the HTBI primer set. TCRdb reprocessed the multiplex PCR reads via MiXCR and lists one record per CDR3 protein. This table holds 550,000 to 700,000 distinct CDR3 sequences, around 42% found once. This clonotype was found many times. Its antigen remains unidentified. Exclusion of patients followed from uncontrolled infection, other autoimmune disease, pregnancy or lactation. Used for diagnoses were clinical symptoms, serum thyroxine and TRAb, thyroid ultrasound and orbital computed tomography. The CDR3 consists of 11 residues. The germline V gene encodes CDR1 DFQATT and CDR2 SNEGSKA (reference sequence). Trimming stripped 3 bases from V and 1 base from J, with 4 bases between.

The V gene is TRBV20-1, the J gene TRBJ2-7; no definite D call. The sequence came from an adult woman with Graves' disease, either hyperthyroidism or ophthalmopathy (not recorded which). Input material: peripheral blood or thyroid tissue (not recorded which). The CDR3 sequence is CSARVSYEQYF. The CDR3 coding sequence is TGCAGTGCTAGGGTGTCCTACGAGCAGTACTTC.